Shown below are 2 T cell receptor beta chains from a single sample sequenced in a study of shared clonotypes between healthy human individuals. Clones were sequenced by immunoSEQ multiplex PCR, and TCRdb holds only the in-frame ones, with some missing. Here the sample spans 2 million to 3 million clones, approximately 94% being singletons. Source material: naive CD4+ T cells from PBMCs. Sample subset: CD45RA+ positively selected. These receptor sequences come from a man aged 18 to 35 in good health. Some clones in this sample may be carry-over from other donors' samples.

The rearrangement joins TRBV18 to TRBJ2-1; 8 positions match TRBD2. Trimming removed 2 bases from V and 8 bases from J; junction bases left unmatched: 14. This CDR3 has 17 residues. The V gene's germline CDR1 is KGHSH and CDR2 LQKENI. The CDR3, as DNA: TGTGCCAGCTCACCAGGTACGGGACTAGAAAATGGCCATGAGCAGTTCTTC. It yields the protein CASSPGTGLENGHEQFF.

About this clone itself: The sample has other DNA sequences that encode this CDR3 too. The CDR3, as DNA: TGCGCCAGCTCCTCTCCGGAGGAGACCCAGTACTTC. This translates into CASSSPEETQYF. The chain is built from TRBV5-1 and TRBJ2-5; D gene uncertain. Germline V gene sequence: CDR1 SGHRS, CDR2 YFSETQ. The ends were cut back, 7 bases at V and 5 bases at J, with 12 bases in the middle. This CDR3 spans 12 amino acids.